This is a list of T cell receptor beta chains from one sample in a study of T cells in Graves' hyperthyroidism and ophthalmopathy. One entry per CDR3 protein results from TCRdb running MiXCR on the multiplex PCR reads. This table has more than 300,000 distinct CDR3 sequences, less than 20% appearing once. The sequenced sample consisted of blood. The receptors come from a man younger than 35 with Graves' ophthalmopathy. The conserved cysteine and the conserved F or W are not part of the CDR3 here. The listing skips clone size in some rows; elsewhere it reads once, few, many or a size class.

>TRBV3-1|TRBJ1-2|many
ASSQDRQGRNT
>TRBV19|TRBJ2-7|.
ASSIAPTGTYEQY
>TRBV3-1|TRBJ2-2|.
ASSQPPQGYPGELF
>TRBV4-1|TRBJ1-6|.
ASSQGDRSNSPLH
>TRBV5-1|TRBJ1-2|many
ASSLEDSDNYGYT
>TRBV4-1|TRBJ1-1|.
ASSQRGEGGTEAF
>TRBV10-3|TRBJ1-4|few
ATKQGSSSANEKLF
>TRBV9|TRBJ2-3|few
ASSADGYGDTQY
>TRBV3-1|TRBJ2-1|many
ASSQSQGSYNEQF
>TRBV19|TRBJ1-1|.
ASTGFREAF
>TRBV29-1|TRBJ2-7|.
SVEGPGGPTEQY
>TRBV3-1|TRBJ2-5|once
ASSQEFGTGETQY
>TRBV6-1|TRBJ2-5|.
ASRQLAENQETQY
>TRBV5-1|TRBJ1-5|many
ASSSTTGDNQPQH
>TRBV6-5|TRBJ2-7|few
ASSYSKGTFYEQY
>TRBV20-1|TRBJ2-1|few
SGTSGGAGREQF
>TRBV11-3|TRBJ2-2|few
ASSDDSHGELF
>TRBV3-1|TRBJ1-5|many
ASSQGGGRVYQPQH
>TRBV20-1|TRBJ2-3|many
SAESGGIDTQY
>TRBV7-3|TRBJ2-5|many
ASSQGGIQETQY
>TRBV5-1|TRBJ2-1|.
ASSLVGSGYNEQF
>TRBV6-5|TRBJ2-1|few
ASSFTGDAEQF
>TRBV2|TRBJ1-3|.
ASRGQGTGANTIY
>TRBV11-3|TRBJ2-7|many
ASSSMAQDPYEQY
>TRBV20-1|TRBJ1-2|few
SARTTGRGT
>TRBV7-2|TRBJ1-2|many
ASTPRGGYGYT
>TRBV18|TRBJ1-5|.
ASSPMGASNQPQH